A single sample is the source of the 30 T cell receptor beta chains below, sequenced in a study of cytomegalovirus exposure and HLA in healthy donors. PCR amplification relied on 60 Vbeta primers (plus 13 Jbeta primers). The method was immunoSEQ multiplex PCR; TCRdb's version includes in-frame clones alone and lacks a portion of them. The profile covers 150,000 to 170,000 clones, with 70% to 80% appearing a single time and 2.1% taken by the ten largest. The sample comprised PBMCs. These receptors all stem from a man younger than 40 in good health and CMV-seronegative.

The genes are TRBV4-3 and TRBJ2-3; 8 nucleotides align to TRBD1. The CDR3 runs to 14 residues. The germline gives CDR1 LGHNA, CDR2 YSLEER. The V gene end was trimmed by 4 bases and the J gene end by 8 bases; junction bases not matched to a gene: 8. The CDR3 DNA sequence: TGCGCCAGCAGCCGAACGGAACAGGGGGGTACGCAGTATTTT. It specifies CASSRTEQGGTQYF.

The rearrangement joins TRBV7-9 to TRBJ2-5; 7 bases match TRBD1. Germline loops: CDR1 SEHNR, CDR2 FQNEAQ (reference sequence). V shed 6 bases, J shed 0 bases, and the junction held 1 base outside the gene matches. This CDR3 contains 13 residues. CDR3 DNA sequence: TGTGCCAGCAGGGGACAGAACCAAGAGACCCAGTACTTC. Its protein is CASRGQNQETQYF. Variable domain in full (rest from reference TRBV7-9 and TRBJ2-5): DTGVSQNPRHKITKRGQNVTFRCDPISEHNRLYWYRQTLGQGPEFLTYFQNEAQLEKSRLLSDRFSAERPKGSFSTLEIQRTEQGDSAMYLCASRGQNQETQYFGPGTRLLVL.

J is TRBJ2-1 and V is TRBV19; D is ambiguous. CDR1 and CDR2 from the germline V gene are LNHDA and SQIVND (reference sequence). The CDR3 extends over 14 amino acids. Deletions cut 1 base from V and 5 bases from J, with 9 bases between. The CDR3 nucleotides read TGTGCCAGTAGTATAGGGTCAGTACACAATGAGCAGTTCTTC. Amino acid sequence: CASSIGSVHNEQFF.

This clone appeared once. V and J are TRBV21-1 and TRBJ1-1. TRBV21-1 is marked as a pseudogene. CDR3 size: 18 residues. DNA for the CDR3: TGTGCCAGCAGCAAAGTCAAGGCAGGACTGAACATGAACACTGAAGCTTTCTTT. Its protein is CASSKVKAGLNMNTEAFF.

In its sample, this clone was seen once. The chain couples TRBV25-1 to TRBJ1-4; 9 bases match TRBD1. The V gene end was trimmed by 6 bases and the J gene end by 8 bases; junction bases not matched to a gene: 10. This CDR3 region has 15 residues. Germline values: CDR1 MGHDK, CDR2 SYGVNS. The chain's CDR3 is CASSDPGQGDEKLFF. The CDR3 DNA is TGTGCCAGCAGCGACCCGGGACAGGGAGACGAAAAACTGTTTTTT.

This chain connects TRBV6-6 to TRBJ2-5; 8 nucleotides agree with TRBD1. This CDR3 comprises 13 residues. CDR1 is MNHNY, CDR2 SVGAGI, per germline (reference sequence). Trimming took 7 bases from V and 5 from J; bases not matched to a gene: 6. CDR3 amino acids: CASTRTGRETQYF. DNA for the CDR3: TGTGCCAGCACTCGGACAGGGAGGGAGACCCAGTACTTC.

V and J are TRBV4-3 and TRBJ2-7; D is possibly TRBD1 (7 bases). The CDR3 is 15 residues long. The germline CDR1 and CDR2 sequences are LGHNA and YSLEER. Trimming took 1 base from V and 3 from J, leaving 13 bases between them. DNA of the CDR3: TGCGCCAGCAGCCAAGGGTACAGGGGAGGCTACGAGCAGTACTTC. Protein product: CASSQGYRGGYEQYF.

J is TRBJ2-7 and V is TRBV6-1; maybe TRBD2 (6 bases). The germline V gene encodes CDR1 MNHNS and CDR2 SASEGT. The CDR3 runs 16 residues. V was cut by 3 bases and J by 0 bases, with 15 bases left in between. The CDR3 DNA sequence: TGTGCCAGCAGTGACCCCCGGAGGGCGTTCTCCTACGAGCAGTACTTC. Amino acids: CASSDPRRAFSYEQYF.

The CDR3 sequence is CSFQTIYEQYF. CDR3 sequence (DNA): TGCAGCTTCCAGACTATCTACGAGCAGTACTTC. The V and J genes are TRBV29-1 and TRBJ2-7, with D possibly TRBD2 on 5 matching bases. Germline loops: CDR1 SQVTM, CDR2 ANQGSEA. The CDR3 spans 11 residues. Trimming cost V 8 bases and J 3 bases, with 11 bases left between them.

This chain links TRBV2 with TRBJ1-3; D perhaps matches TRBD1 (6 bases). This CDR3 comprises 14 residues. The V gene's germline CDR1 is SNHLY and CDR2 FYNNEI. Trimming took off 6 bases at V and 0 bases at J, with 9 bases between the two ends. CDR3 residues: CASRTGSSGNTIYF. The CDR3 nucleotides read TGTGCCAGCAGAACAGGGTCCTCTGGAAACACCATATATTTT.

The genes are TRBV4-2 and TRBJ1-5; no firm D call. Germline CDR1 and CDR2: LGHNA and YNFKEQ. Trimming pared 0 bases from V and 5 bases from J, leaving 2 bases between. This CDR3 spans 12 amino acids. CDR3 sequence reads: CASSQDDQPQHF. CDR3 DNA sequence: TGTGCCAGCAGCCAAGACGATCAGCCCCAGCATTTT.

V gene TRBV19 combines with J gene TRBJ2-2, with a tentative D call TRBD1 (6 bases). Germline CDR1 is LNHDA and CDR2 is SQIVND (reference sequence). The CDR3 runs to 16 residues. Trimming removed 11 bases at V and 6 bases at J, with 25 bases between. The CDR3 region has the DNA TGTGCCCCCGGTTCGCGGAAGAATGGGGGCGCCGGGGAGCTGTTTTTT. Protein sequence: CAPGSRKNGGAGELFF.

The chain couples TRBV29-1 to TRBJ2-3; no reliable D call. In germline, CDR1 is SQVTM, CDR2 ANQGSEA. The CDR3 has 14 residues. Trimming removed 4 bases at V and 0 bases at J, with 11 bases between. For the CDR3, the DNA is TGCAGCGTTGTTGGCTCGCCGAGCACAGATACGCAGTATTTT. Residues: CSVVGSPSTDTQYF.

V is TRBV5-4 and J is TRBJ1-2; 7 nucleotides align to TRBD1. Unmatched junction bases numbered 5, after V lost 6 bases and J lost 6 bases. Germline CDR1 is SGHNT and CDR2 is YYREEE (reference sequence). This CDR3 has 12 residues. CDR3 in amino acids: CASTSTGNGYTF. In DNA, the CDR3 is TGTGCCAGCACCTCGACAGGGAATGGCTACACCTTC.

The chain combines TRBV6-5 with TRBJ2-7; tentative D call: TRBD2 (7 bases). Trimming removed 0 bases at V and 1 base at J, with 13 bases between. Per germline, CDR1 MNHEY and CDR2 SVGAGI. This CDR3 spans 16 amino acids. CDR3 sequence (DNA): TGTGCCAGCAGTTACTCGAGGGCGGGGGCGTCCTACGAGCAGTACTTC. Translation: CASSYSRAGASYEQYF.

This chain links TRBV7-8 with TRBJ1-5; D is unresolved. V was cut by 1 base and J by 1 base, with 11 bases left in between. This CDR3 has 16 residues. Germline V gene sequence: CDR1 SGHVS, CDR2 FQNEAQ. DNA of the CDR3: TGTGCCAGCAGCTTAGGAGCTAGAAGCAGCAATCAGCCCCAGCATTTT. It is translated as CASSLGARSSNQPQHF.

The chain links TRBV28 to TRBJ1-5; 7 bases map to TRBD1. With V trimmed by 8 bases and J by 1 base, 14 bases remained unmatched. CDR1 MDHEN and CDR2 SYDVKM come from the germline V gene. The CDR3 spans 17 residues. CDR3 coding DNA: TGTGCCAGCGGACCAATCCGGACAGGTGTCAGCAATCAGCCCCAGCATTTT. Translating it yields CASGPIRTGVSNQPQHF.

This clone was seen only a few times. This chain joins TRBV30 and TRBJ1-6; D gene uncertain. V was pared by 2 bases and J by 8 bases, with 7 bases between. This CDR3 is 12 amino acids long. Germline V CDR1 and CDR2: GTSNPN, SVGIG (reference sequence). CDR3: CAWSNQDSPLHF. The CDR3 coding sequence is TGTGCCTGGAGTAACCAGGATTCACCCCTCCACTTT. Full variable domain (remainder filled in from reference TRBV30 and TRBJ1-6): SQTIHQWPATLVQPVGSPLSLECTVEGTSNPNLYWYRQAAGRGLQLLFYSVGIGQISSEVPQNLSASRPQDRQFILSSKKLLLSDSGFYLCAWSNQDSPLHFGNGTRLTVT.

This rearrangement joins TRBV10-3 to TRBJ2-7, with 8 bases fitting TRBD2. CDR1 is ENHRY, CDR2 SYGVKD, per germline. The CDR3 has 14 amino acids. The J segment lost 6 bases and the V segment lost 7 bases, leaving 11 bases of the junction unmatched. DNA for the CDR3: TGTGCCATCAAAGGGACTAGTGAAACCGGCGAGCAGTACTTC. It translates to CAIKGTSETGEQYF.

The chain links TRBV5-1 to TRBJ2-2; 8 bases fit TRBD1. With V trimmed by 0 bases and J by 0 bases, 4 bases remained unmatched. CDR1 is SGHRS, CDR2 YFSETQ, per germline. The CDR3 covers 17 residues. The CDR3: CASSLGQGASNTGELFF. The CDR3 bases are TGCGCCAGCAGCTTGGGCCAGGGGGCCTCGAACACCGGGGAGCTGTTTTTT.

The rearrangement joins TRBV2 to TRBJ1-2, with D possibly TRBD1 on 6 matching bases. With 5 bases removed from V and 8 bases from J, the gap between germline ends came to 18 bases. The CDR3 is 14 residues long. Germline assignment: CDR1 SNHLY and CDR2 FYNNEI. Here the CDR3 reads CASSYSQGEAGYTF. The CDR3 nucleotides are TGTGCCAGCAGTTACTCACAGGGTGAAGCCGGCTACACCTTC.

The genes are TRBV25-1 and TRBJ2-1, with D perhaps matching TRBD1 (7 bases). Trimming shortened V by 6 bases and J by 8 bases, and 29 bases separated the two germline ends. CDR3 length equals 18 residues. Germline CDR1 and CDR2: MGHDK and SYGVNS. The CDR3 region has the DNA TGTGCCAGCAGCGGCCGGAGGGACAGAAAAATTCTTAGGGATGAGCAGTTCTTC. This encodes CASSGRRDRKILRDEQFF. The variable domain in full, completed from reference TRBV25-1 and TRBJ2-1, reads EADIYQTPRYLVIGTGKKITLECSQTMGHDKMYWYQQDPGMELHLIHYSYGVNSTEKGDLSSESTVSRIRTEHFPLTLESARPSHTSQYLCASSGRRDRKILRDEQFFGPGTRLTVL.

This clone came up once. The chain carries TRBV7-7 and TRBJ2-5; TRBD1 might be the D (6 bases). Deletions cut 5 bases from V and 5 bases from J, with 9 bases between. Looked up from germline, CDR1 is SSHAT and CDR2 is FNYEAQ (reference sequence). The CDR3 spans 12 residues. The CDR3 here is CASSARGETQYF. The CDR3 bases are TGTGCCAGCAGCGCTAGGGGGGAGACCCAGTACTTC. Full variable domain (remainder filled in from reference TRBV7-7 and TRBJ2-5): GAGVSQSPRYKVTKRGQDVTLRCDPISSHATLYWYQQALGQGPEFLTYFNYEAQPDKSGLPSDRFSAERPEGSISTLTIQRTEQRDSAMYRCASSARGETQYFGPGTRLLVL.

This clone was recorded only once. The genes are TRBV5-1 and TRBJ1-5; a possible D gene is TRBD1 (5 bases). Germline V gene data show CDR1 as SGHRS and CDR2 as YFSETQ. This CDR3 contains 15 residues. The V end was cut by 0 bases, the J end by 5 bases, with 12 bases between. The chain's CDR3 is CASSLAGGMDQPQHF. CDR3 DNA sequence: TGCGCCAGCAGCTTGGCCGGGGGGATGGATCAGCCCCAGCATTTT.

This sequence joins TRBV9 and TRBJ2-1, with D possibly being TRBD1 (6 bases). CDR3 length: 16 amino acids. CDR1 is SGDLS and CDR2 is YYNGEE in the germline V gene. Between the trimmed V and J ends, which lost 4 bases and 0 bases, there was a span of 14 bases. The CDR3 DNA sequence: TGTGCCAGCAGCACCAAGACAGGAAGCTCCTACAATGAGCAGTTCTTC. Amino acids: CASSTKTGSSYNEQFF.

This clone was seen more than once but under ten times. CDR3 sequence reads: CASSVGGAPDTQYF. The CDR3 DNA reads TGCGCCAGCAGCGTCGGGGGGGCACCAGATACGCAGTATTTT. The chain has TRBV5-1 and TRBJ2-3; 8 bases line up with TRBD2. CDR3 size: 14 residues. The ends lost 4 bases at V and 4 bases at J; junction bases unmatched: 5. The germline V gene encodes CDR1 SGHRS and CDR2 YFSETQ.

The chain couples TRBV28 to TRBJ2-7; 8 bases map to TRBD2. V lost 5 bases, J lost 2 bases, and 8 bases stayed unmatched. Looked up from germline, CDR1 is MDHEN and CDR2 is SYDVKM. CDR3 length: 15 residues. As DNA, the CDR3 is TGTGCCAGCAGTCCCCCCGGGAGGGAGCCCTACGAGCAGTACTTC. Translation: CASSPPGREPYEQYF. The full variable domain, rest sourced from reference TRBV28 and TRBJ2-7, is DVKVTQSSRYLVKRTGEKVFLECVQDMDHENMFWYRQDPGLGLRLIYFSYDVKMKEKGDIPEGYSVSREKKERFSLILESASTNQTSMYLCASSPPGREPYEQYFGPGTRLTVT.

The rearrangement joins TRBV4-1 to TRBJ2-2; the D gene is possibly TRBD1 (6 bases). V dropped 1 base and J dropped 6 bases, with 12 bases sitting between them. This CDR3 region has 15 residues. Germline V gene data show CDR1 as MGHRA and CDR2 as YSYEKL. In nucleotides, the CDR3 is TGCGCCAGCAGCCAAGCTACAGGGATGGCCGGGGAGCTGTTTTTT. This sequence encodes CASSQATGMAGELFF.

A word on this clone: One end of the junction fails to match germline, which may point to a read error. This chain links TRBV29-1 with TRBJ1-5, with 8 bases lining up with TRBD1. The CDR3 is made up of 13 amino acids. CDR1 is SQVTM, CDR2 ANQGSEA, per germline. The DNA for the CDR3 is TGCAGCGTTCGAGACAGGGGCAATCAGCCCCAGAATTTT. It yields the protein CSVRDRGNQPQNF.

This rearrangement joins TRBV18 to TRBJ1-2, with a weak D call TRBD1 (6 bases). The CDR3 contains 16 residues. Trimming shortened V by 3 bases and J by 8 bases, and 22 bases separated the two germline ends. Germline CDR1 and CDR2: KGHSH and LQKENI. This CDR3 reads CASSPGLQGSIAGYTF. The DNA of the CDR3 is TGTGCCAGCTCACCGGGATTACAGGGATCTATTGCCGGCTACACCTTC.